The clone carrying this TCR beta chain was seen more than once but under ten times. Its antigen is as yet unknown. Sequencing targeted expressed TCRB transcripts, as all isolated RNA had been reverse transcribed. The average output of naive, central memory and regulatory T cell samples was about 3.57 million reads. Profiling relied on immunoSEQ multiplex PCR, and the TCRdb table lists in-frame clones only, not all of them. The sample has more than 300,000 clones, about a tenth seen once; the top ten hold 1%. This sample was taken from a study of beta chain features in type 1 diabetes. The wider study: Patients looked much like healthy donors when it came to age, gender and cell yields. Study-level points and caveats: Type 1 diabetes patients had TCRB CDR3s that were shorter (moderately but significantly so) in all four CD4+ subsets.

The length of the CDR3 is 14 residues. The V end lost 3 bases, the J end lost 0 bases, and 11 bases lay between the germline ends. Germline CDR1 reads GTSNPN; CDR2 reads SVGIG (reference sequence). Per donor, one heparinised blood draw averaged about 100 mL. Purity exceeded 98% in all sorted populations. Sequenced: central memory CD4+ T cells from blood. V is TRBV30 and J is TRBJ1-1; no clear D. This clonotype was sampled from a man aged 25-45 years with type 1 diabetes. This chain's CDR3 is CAWRIPLMNTEAFF. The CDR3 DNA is TGTGCCTGGAGAATCCCCCTCATGAACACTGAAGCTTTCTTT. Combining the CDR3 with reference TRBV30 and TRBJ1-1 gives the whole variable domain SQTIHQWPATLVQPVGSPLSLECTVEGTSNPNLYWYRQAAGRGLQLLFYSVGIGQISSEVPQNLSASRPQDRQFILSSKKLLLSDSGFYLCAWRIPLMNTEAFFGQGTRLTVV.